This TCR beta chain was recorded in a study of blood T cell repertoires in COVID-19. Study-level information: PBMCs, B-cell-depleted T cells, or T cells were the source of the cDNA or gDNA that made up the material.

V was trimmed by 3 bases and J by 7 bases, leaving 12 bases between them. The CDR3 is made up of 13 amino acids. Original processing methods: From reference gene primer amplification, estimates of nucleated cell counts were derived. The repertoire was sequenced with immunoSEQ multiplex PCR; TCRdb's copy has only in-frame clones and lacks some. V and J calls and clone size follow that table, whereas D and trimming were derived from the DNA. In the table there are 150,000 or so clones, about nine tenths of which are singletons. Across about two dozen US areas, participants ranged in age from roughly 18 to 95 years.

Sequencing was carried out using PBMCs or T cells enriched from blood (not recorded which). The origin of this receptor is a middle-aged woman who had been exposed to COVID-19. This chain joins TRBV12-3 or TRBV12-4 and TRBJ2-5; D might be TRBD1 (5 bases). The CDR3 DNA reads as TGTGCCAGCAGTTTGGGCAGGGTGACGACCCAGTACTTC. It yields the protein CASSLGRVTTQYF.